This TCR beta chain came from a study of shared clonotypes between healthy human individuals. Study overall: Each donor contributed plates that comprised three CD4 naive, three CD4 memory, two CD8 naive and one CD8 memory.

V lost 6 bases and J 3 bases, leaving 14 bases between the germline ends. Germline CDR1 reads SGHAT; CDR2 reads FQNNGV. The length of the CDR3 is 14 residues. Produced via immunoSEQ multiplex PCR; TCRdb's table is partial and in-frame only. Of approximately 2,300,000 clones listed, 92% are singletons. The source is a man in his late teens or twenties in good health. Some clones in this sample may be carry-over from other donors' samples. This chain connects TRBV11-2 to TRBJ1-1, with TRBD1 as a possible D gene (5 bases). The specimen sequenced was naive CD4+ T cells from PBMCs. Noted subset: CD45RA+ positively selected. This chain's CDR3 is CASSLIDSYTEAFF. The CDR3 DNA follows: TGTGCCAGCAGTCTTATTGACAGCTACACTGAAGCTTTCTTT.